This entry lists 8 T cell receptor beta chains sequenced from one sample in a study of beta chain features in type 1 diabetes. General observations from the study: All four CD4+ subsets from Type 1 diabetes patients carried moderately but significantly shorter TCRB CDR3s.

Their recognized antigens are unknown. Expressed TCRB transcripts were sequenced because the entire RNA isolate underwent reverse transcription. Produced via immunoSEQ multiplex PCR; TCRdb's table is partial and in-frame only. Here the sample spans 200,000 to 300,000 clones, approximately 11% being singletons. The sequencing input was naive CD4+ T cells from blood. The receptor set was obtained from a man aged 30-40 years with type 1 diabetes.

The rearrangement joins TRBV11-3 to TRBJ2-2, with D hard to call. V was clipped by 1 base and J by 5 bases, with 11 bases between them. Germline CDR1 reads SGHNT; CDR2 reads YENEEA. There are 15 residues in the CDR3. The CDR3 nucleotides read TGTGCCAGCAGCTTAGTTCAGGCTTTTACCGGGGAGCTGTTTTTT. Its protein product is CASSLVQAFTGELFF.

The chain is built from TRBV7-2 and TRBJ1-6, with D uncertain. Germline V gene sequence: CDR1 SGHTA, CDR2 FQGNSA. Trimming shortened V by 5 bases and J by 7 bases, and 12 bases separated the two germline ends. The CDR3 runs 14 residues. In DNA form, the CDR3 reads TGTGCCAGCAGCCTTGAGGGTTACAATTCACCCCTCCACTTT. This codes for CASSLEGYNSPLHF.

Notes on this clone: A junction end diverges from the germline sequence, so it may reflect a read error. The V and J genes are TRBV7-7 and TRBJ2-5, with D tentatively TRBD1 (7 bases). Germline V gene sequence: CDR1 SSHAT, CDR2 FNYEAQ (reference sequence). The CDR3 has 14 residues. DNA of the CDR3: TGTGCTAGCAGCCCAGGGGGGACCCGTGAGACCCAGTACTTC. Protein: CASSPGGTRETQYF.

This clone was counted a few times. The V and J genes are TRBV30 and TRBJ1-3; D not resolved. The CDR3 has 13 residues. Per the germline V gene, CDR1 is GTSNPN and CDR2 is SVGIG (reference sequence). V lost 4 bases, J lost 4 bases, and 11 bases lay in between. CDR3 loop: CAWKELPGNTIYF. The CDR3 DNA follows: TGTGCCTGGAAAGAACTCCCCGGAAACACCATATATTTT.

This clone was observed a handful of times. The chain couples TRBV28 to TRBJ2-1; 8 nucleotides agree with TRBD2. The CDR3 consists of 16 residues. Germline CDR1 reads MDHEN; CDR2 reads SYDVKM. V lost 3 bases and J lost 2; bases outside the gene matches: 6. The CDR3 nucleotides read TGTGCCAGCAGTTTGCCCAGCGGGGGAGCCTACAATGAGCAGTTCTTC. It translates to CASSLPSGGAYNEQFF.

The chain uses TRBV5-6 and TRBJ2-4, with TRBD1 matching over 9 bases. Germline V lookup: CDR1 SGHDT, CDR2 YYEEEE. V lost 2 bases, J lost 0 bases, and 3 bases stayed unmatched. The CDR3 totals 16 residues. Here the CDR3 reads CASSFTGGAAKNIQYF. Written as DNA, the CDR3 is TGTGCCAGCAGCTTCACAGGGGGCGCAGCCAAAAACATTCAGTACTTC.

The CDR3 bases are TGCGCCAGCAGCTTCCTCCTGGGGGGAGCCAAAAACATTCAGTACTTC. Translating it yields CASSFLLGGAKNIQYF. This chain uses TRBV5-1 with TRBJ2-4; the D gene is possibly TRBD2 (6 bases). The CDR3 runs 16 residues. Looked up from germline, CDR1 is SGHRS and CDR2 is YFSETQ. Trimming took 2 bases from V and 0 from J, leaving 12 bases between them.

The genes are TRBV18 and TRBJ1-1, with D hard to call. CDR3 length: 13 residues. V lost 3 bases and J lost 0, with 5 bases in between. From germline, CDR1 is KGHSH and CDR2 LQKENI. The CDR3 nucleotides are TGTGCCAGCTCACCGAGGGTGAACACTGAAGCTTTCTTT. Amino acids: CASSPRVNTEAFF.